This T cell receptor beta chain was obtained from a study of T cell changes during pregnancy in multiple sclerosis. Some clones are missing from TCRdb's copy, which holds only in-frame ones; the method was immunoSEQ multiplex PCR. The table lists about 67,000 clones, 89% of them singletons. The CDR3 covers 13 residues. Between the trimmed V and J ends, which lost 7 bases and 9 bases, there was a span of 19 bases. The germline V gene has CDR1 GTSNPN and CDR2 SVGIG (reference sequence). Sequencing used peripheral blood, obtained in the first trimester of pregnancy. The chain couples TRBV30 to TRBJ2-1, with D possibly matching TRBD2 (6 bases). This clonotype was obtained from a female donor with multiple sclerosis, enrolled in a pregnancy study. CDR3 DNA sequence: TGTGCCTCTTCCGGACACTCGGAGGGTGAGCAGTTCTTC. Amino acids: CASSGHSEGEQFF. Looking up the rest from reference TRBV30 and TRBJ2-1 gives the full variable domain: SQTIHQWPATLVQPVGSPLSLECTVEGTSNPNLYWYRQAAGRGLQLLFYSVGIGQISSEVPQNLSASRPQDRQFILSSKKLLLSDSGFYLCASSGHSEGEQFFGPGTRLTVL.